A selection of T cell receptor beta chains follows, all from one sample in a study of blood T cells in healthy people across ages. TCRdb passed the 5' RACE reads through MiXCR, listing each CDR3 protein once. The sample comprises about 1.4 million distinct CDR3 sequences, 59% of which are singletons, and about 6.3% rests with the top ten. Material for sequencing was blood. Receptors originate from a man between 18 and 35 years old in good health. Both conserved end residues are part of each CDR3. Each record gives: D gene, V gene, J gene, CDR3 protein, CDR3 DNA. The D gene is left open where the match is weak.

D: TRBD2
V: TRBV7-9
J: TRBJ2-1
CDR3: CASSRAGGPFEQFF
DNA: TGTGCCAGCAGCCGAGCGGGAGGGCCATTTGAGCAGTTCTTC

D: NA
V: TRBV3-1
J: TRBJ1-2
CDR3: CASSQTGTSSYGYTF
DNA: TGTGCCAGCAGCCAAACCGGGACTTCGTCCTATGGCTACACCTTC

D: NA
V: TRBV6-1
J: TRBJ1-2
CDR3: CASSRAQGGGSYGYTF
DNA: TGTGCCAGCAGCAGAGCCCAAGGTGGGGGATCCTATGGCTACACCTTC

D: NA
V: TRBV2
J: TRBJ1-2
CDR3: CASPVPDRSGYTF
DNA: TGTGCCAGCCCCGTCCCTGACAGGTCTGGCTACACCTTC

D: NA
V: TRBV5-1
J: TRBJ2-4
CDR3: CASSFEGGGGNIQYF
DNA: TGCGCCAGCAGCTTTGAAGGGGGAGGTGGAAACATTCAGTACTTC

D: NA
V: TRBV20-1
J: TRBJ2-1
CDR3: CSARVVETQFF
DNA: TGCAGTGCTAGAGTCGTGGAGACCCAGTTCTTC

D: NA
V: TRBV20-1
J: TRBJ2-3
CDR3: CSASFYPGDTTSSTDTQYF
DNA: TGCAGTGCTAGTTTTTATCCAGGGGATACCACTTCTAGCACAGATACGCAGTATTTT

D: NA
V: TRBV7-2
J: TRBJ2-7
CDR3: CASSQIDPYEQYF
DNA: TGTGCCAGCAGCCAAATCGACCCCTACGAGCAGTACTTC

D: TRBD2
V: TRBV20-1
J: TRBJ2-7
CDR3: CSGGSLRTSGRAYEQYF
DNA: TGCAGTGGGGGATCGCTCAGGACTAGCGGGAGGGCCTACGAGCAGTACTTC

D: TRBD2
V: TRBV7-8
J: TRBJ2-7
CDR3: CASSARSSGSGKEQYF
DNA: TGTGCCAGCAGCGCGCGCTCTAGCGGGAGCGGGAAAGAGCAGTACTTC

D: NA
V: TRBV7-9
J: TRBJ2-3
CDR3: CASSSLKGADLAQYF
DNA: TGTGCCAGCAGCTCCCTGAAAGGAGCGGATCTGGCGCAGTATTTT